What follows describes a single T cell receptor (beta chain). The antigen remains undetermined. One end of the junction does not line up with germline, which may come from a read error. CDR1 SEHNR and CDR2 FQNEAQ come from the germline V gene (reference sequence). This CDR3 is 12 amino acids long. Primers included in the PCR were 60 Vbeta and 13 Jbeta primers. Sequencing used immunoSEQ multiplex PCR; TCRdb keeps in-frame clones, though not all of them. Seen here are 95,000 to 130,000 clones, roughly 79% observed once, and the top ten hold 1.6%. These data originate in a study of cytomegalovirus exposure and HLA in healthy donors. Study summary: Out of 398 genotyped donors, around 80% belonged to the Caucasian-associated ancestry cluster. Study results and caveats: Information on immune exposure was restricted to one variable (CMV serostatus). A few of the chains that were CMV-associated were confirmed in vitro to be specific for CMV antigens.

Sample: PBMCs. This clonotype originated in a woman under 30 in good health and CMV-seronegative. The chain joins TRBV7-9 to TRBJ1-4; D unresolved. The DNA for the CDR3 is TGTGCCAGCAGCTTAGGCGGTCCTCCAAAATCGTTT. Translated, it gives CASSLGGPPKSF. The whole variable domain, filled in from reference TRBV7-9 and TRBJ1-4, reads DTGVSQNPRHKITKRGQNVTFRCDPISEHNRLYWYRQTLGQGPEFLTYFQNEAQLEKSRLLSDRFSAERPKGSFSTLEIQRTEQGDSAMYLCASSLGGPPKSFGSGTQLSVL.